Each of the 21 T cell receptor beta chains below was sequenced from the same sample in a study of blood T cell repertoires in COVID-19. Clones were read by immunoSEQ multiplex PCR, and TCRdb kept only the in-frame ones, dropping some. There are a few hundred thousand clones in the sample; 80% to 90% occur only once, and more than 1.5% lies in the top ten. Sequencing input: PBMCs or T cells enriched from blood (not recorded which). These TCRs come from a man in his forties who had recovered from COVID-19.

This chain links TRBV7-2 with TRBJ2-5; D gene uncertain. Trimming cost V 5 bases and J 5 bases, with 15 bases left between them. Germline V CDR1 and CDR2: SGHTA, FQGNSA. There are 14 residues in the CDR3. CDR3 protein: CASSVKALGETQYF. The DNA for the CDR3 is TGTGCCAGCAGCGTAAAGGCCCTCGGGGAGACCCAGTACTTC.

At least ten counts were recorded for this clone. This chain links TRBV6-6 with TRBJ1-5; D is perhaps TRBD1 (5 bases). Germline CDR1 reads MNHNY; CDR2 reads SVGAGI (reference sequence). The CDR3 has 14 residues. Trimming pared 10 bases from V and 0 bases from J, leaving 13 bases between. DNA of the CDR3: TGTGCCACCCTACCTGACAGTAGCAATCAGCCCCAGCATTTT. Amino acids: CATLPDSSNQPQHF.

This sequence joins TRBV4-2 and TRBJ1-1; the D gene is possibly TRBD1 (5 bases). Germline V gives CDR1 LGHNA, CDR2 YNFKEQ. The CDR3 runs 14 residues. V lost 4 bases, J lost 3 bases, and 12 bases lay in between. The CDR3 sequence is CASSPGGEDTEAFF. As DNA, the CDR3 is TGTGCCAGCAGCCCCGGGGGAGAGGACACTGAAGCTTTCTTT.

This chain links TRBV3-1 (or the pseudogene TRBV3-2) with TRBJ1-2; possibly TRBD1 for D (5 bases). The V end lost 0 bases, the J end lost 3 bases, and 11 bases lay between the germline ends. Germline CDR1 reads LGHDT; CDR2 reads YNNKEL (reference sequence). The CDR3 contains 15 residues. This CDR3 is CASSQDAGVYYGYTF. The CDR3 DNA reads as TGTGCCAGCAGCCAAGATGCGGGGGTCTACTATGGCTACACCTTC.

This clone was counted once. At one boundary the junction diverges from the germline segment, which might be a read error. The chain is built from TRBV7-7 and TRBJ2-5; a weak D match, TRBD1 (5 bases). This CDR3 has 14 amino acids. Germline CDR1 and CDR2: SSHAT and FNYEAQ (reference sequence). In DNA, the CDR3 is TGTGCTAGCAGCCGTGGGGCTTCTAGGGAGACCCAGTACTTC. Its translation: CASSRGASRETQYF. The complete variable domain, with remaining parts taken from reference TRBV7-7 and TRBJ2-5, reads GAGVSQSPRYKVTKRGQDVTLRCDPISSHATLYWYQQALGQGPEFLTYFNYEAQPDKSGLPSDRFSAERPEGSISTLTIQRTEQRDSAMYRCASSRGASRETQYFGPGTRLLVL.

The chain combines TRBV7-9 with TRBJ2-1, with TRBD1 matching 9 bases. Germline-derived CDR1 and CDR2 are SEHNR and FQNEAQ (reference sequence). The CDR3 contains 16 residues. V lost 2 bases and J lost 2; bases outside the gene matches: 4. The chain's CDR3 is CASSLSGTGTYNEQFF. The CDR3 coding sequence is TGTGCCAGCAGCTTATCCGGGACAGGGACCTACAATGAGCAGTTCTTC.

This clone was recorded a few times. The chain is built from TRBV19 and TRBJ1-5; no reliable D call. This CDR3 spans 12 amino acids. CDR1 is LNHDA, CDR2 SQIVND, per germline (reference sequence). Deletions cut 2 bases from V and 9 bases from J, with 8 bases between. CDR3 in amino acids: CASSIFSGPQHF. In DNA form, the CDR3 reads TGTGCCAGTAGTATATTTAGCGGGCCCCAGCATTTT.

The chain joins TRBV19 to TRBJ2-5, with 8 nucleotides matching TRBD2. This CDR3 has 14 residues. The junction had 4 bases not matched to a gene; V was cut back by 5 bases and J by 2 bases. Germline CDR1 and CDR2: LNHDA and SQIVND (reference sequence). CDR3 DNA: TGTGCCAGTAGTTATAGCGGGGTTCAAGAGACCCAGTACTTC. It codes for CASSYSGVQETQYF.

This clone showed up just a few times. This chain uses TRBV6-4 with TRBJ1-2, with D perhaps TRBD1 (6 bases). The CDR3 consists of 15 residues. Looked up from germline, CDR1 is MRHNA and CDR2 is SNTAGT. V was trimmed by 6 bases and J by 4 bases, leaving 18 bases between them. The CDR3 here is CASSKIGGIGYGYTF. Written as DNA, the CDR3 is TGTGCCAGCAGCAAAATAGGGGGAATCGGCTATGGCTACACCTTC.

This chain uses TRBV10-3 with TRBJ1-4, with D hard to call. The germline V and J ends were trimmed by 0 bases and 0 bases, with 11 bases remaining between them. Germline assignment: CDR1 ENHRY and CDR2 SYGVKD. This CDR3 is built from 17 residues. The CDR3 DNA is TGTGCCATCAGTGAGTCCGGCAGGACTGCAACTAATGAAAAACTGTTTTTT. Its translation is CAISESGRTATNEKLFF.

This clone appeared a few times. The chain combines TRBV18 with TRBJ1-2, with 9 positions matching TRBD1. Germline V gene lookup returns CDR1 KGHSH and CDR2 LQKENI. This CDR3 is 13 amino acids long. V lost 4 bases and J lost 8; bases outside the gene matches: 5. CDR3 nucleotides: TGTGCCAGCTCACAGGAACAGGGGGCAGGCTACACCTTC. This translates into CASSQEQGAGYTF.

Comments on this clone: The identical CDR3 is also encoded by other nucleotide sequences in the sample. The CDR3 coding sequence is TGTGCCAGCAGCTTAGGGGGCCTCTCCTACGAGCAGTACTTC. Amino acid sequence: CASSLGGLSYEQYF. The gene calls are TRBV7-9 and TRBJ2-7; weak D call: TRBD1 (5 bases). The CDR3 contains 14 residues. Germline values: CDR1 SEHNR, CDR2 FQNEAQ (reference sequence). Trimming cost V 1 base and J 0 bases, with 7 bases left between them.

CDR3 sequence reads: CASSPPSAEQFF. For the CDR3, the DNA is TGTGCCAGTAGTCCCCCCAGCGCTGAGCAGTTCTTC. The J gene is TRBJ2-1, the V gene TRBV19, with D hard to call. Germline V gives CDR1 LNHDA, CDR2 SQIVND (reference sequence). Trimming removed 5 bases at V and 9 bases at J, with 11 bases between. This CDR3 spans 12 amino acids.

The gene calls are TRBV11-1 and TRBJ1-2; TRBD1 agrees at 9 bases. The CDR3 length is 14 residues. Trimming at V came to 5 bases and at J to 8 bases, leaving 9 bases not matched to a gene. From germline, CDR1 is SGHAT and CDR2 FQDESV (reference sequence). This chain's CDR3 is CASSLTGGSRGYTF. The CDR3 nucleotides read TGTGCCAGCAGCCTTACAGGGGGCTCTAGAGGCTACACCTTC.

This chain uses TRBV4-2 with TRBJ1-6; no firm D call. Germline-derived CDR1 and CDR2 are LGHNA and YNFKEQ. The CDR3 loop spans 16 amino acids. V was shortened by 1 base and J by 0 bases, with 7 bases between the two germline ends. This CDR3 reads CASSQAIDSYNSPLHF. DNA of the CDR3: TGTGCCAGCAGCCAAGCGATAGACTCCTATAATTCACCCCTCCACTTT.

The chain recombines TRBV5-1 with TRBJ1-2, with 7 nucleotides matching TRBD1. J lost 8 bases, V lost 0 bases, and 7 bases had no gene match. Looked up from germline, CDR1 is SGHRS and CDR2 is YFSETQ. CDR3 length: 14 residues. CDR3 nucleotide sequence: TGCGCCAGCAGCTTGGGGGACAGACCTATAGGCTACACCTTC. It is translated as CASSLGDRPIGYTF.

The chain is built from TRBV29-1 and TRBJ2-5; 9 bases align to TRBD2. The junction had 6 bases not matched to a gene; V was cut back by 5 bases and J by 5 bases. The CDR3 sequence is 13 residues long. Germline assignment: CDR1 SQVTM and CDR2 ANQGSEA. The CDR3 DNA follows: TGCAGCGTTTTCCTAGCGGGGAAGGAGACCCAGTACTTC. Amino acids: CSVFLAGKETQYF.

This clone is deemed medium-sized. The V gene is TRBV6-4, the J gene TRBJ2-1; D gene uncertain. Germline V gives CDR1 MRHNA, CDR2 SNTAGT. V gave up 6 bases and J gave up 2 bases, with 14 bases separating them. The CDR3 runs to 15 residues. The CDR3 reads CASSSDSSPYNEQFF. The CDR3 nucleotides read TGTGCCAGCAGCTCCGACTCGTCACCCTACAATGAGCAGTTCTTC.

This chain joins TRBV6-4 and TRBJ2-1; 10 bases agree with TRBD2. CDR3 length: 15 amino acids. Germline-derived CDR1 and CDR2 are MRHNA and SNTAGT. V lost 3 bases, J lost 9 bases, and 8 bases stayed unmatched. This CDR3 is CASSELLAGASEQFF. In nucleotides, the CDR3 is TGTGCCAGCAGTGAGTTGCTAGCGGGAGCAAGTGAGCAGTTCTTC.

The count of this clone is one. The rearrangement links TRBV11-2 to TRBJ2-7; possible D gene TRBD2, 5 bases. This CDR3 comprises 14 residues. Trimming took 5 bases from V and 1 from J, leaving 12 bases between them. Germline V gene lookup returns CDR1 SGHAT and CDR2 FQNNGV. The CDR3 sequence is CASSPLDFSYEQYF. Here the CDR3 DNA reads TGTGCCAGCAGCCCCCTGGACTTTTCCTACGAGCAGTACTTC.

This clone was counted only a few times. V and J are TRBV5-4 and TRBJ2-2; D is unclear. V dropped 1 base and J dropped 3 bases, with 10 bases sitting between them. The germline gives CDR1 SGHNT, CDR2 YYREEE (reference sequence). The CDR3 has 15 residues. The CDR3 bases are TGTGCCAGCAGCTTGTCGGGTTTCGACACCGGGGAGCTGTTTTTT. Translation: CASSLSGFDTGELFF.